This T cell receptor beta chain was observed in a study of chemoradiotherapy in HPV16-positive cancers. To note about this clone: Its specificity is unknown.

TCRdb's copy holds only in-frame clones and misses some; the assay was immunoSEQ multiplex PCR. This sample yields approximately 38,000 clones, of which just under 80% are seen a single time; about 3.8% belongs to the top ten. Repeated repertoire sampling spanned the course of chemoradiotherapy. Study-level points and caveats: Non-HPV-specific T cells did not expand in tumors during treatment, whereas candidate HPV-specific clones and E7-related motifs did. Functional assays defining HPV-specific T cells used only a couple of HPV16-positive patients.

Sequences were derived from blood, sampled from a patient who underwent chemoradiotherapy. This sequence originates from a human donor with HPV-associated anogenital cancer.

DNA for the CDR3: TGTGCCAGCAGCTTACAGGGACTAGCGGGGCAAGAGACCCAGTACTTC. Translating gives CASSLQGLAGQETQYF. The chain uses TRBV11-2 and TRBJ2-5; 13 bases map to TRBD2. In germline, CDR1 is SGHAT, CDR2 FQNNGV. The CDR3 extends over 16 amino acids. V trimming: 2 bases; J trimming: 2 bases; junction bases outside the gene matches: 2.